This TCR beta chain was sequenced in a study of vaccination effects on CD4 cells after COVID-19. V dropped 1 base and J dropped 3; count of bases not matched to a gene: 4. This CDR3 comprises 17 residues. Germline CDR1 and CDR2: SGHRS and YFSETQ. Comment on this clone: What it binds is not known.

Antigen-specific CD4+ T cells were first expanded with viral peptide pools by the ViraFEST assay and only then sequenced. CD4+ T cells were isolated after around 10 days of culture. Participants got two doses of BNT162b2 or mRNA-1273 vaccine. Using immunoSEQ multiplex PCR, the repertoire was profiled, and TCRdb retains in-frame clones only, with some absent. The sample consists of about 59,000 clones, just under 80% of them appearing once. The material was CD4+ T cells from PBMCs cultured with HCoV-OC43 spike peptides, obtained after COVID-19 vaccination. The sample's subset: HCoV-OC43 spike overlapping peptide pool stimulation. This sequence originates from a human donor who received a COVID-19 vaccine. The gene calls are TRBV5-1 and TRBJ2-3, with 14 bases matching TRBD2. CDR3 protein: CASSLSTSGGATDTQYF. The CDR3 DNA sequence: TGCGCCAGCAGCTTGTCGACTAGCGGGGGGGCGACAGATACGCAGTATTTT.